The rows below give T cell receptor beta chains drawn from one sample of a study of cytomegalovirus exposure and HLA in healthy donors. Method: immunoSEQ multiplex PCR; TCRdb's copy keeps in-frame clones and lacks some. This sample has about 120,000 clones, with more than 70% found just once. Sequences were obtained from PBMCs. Every receptor here comes from a man aged 18 to 29 in good health and CMV-seronegative. The CDR3 runs from the conserved cysteine through the conserved F or W. The D gene is left open where the match is weak. Clone size, where shown, is once, few, many, or a class for clones that have expanded.

TRBJ2-3	-	-	TRBV10-3	CAISGTTTASSTDTQYF	TGTGCCATCAGTGGAACTACGACAGCTTCTAGCACAGATACGCAGTATTTT
TRBJ2-1	-	TRBD1	TRBV6-5	CASSFDRTGYNEQFF	TGTGCCAGCAGTTTCGATAGGACAGGCTACAATGAGCAGTTCTTC
TRBJ1-5	few	-	TRBV28	CASSFIEQPQHF	TGTGCCAGCAGTTTTATAGAGCAGCCCCAGCATTTT
TRBJ2-6	-	-	TRBV7-2	CASSVDRPPGANVLTF	TGTGCCAGCAGCGTGGACAGACCTCCGGGGGCCAACGTCCTGACTTTC
TRBJ1-1	-	TRBD1	TRBV7-2	CASSLASRRVTGVTEAFF	TGTGCCAGCAGCTTAGCGAGTCGGAGAGTAACAGGGGTCACTGAAGCTTTCTTT
TRBJ2-7	many	-	TRBV27	CASSPPSSYEQYF	TGTGCCAGCAGTCCCCCATCATCCTACGAGCAGTACTTC
TRBJ2-5	-	TRBD1	TRBV4-3	CASSQVGTGGLETQYF	TGCGCCAGCAGCCAAGTTGGGACAGGGGGACTGGAGACCCAGTACTTC
TRBJ2-1	-	TRBD1	TRBV27	CASESRGQAYNEQFF	TGTGCCAGCGAATCCCGAGGACAGGCCTACAATGAGCAGTTCTTC
TRBJ2-3	-	TRBD2	TRBV7-6	CASSLRGAVSGRIDTQYF	TGTGCCAGCAGCTTACGAGGGGCTGTAAGCGGGAGAATTGATACGCAGTATTTT
TRBJ2-5	once	TRBD1	TRBV19	CASSGQGAGETQYF	TGTGCCAGTAGTGGACAGGGGGCAGGGGAGACCCAGTACTTC
TRBJ2-7	-	-	TRBV6-1	CASSESGFGPYEQYF	TGTGCCAGCAGTGAATCGGGGTTTGGCCCCTACGAGCAGTACTTC
TRBJ2-3	-	TRBD2	TRBV9	CASSVETLAGLRTDTQYF	TGTGCCAGCAGCGTAGAGACCCTAGCGGGTTTGCGCACAGATACGCAGTATTTT
TRBJ2-5	-	TRBD1	TRBV18	CASSSRQGAETQYF	TGTGCCAGCTCATCACGACAGGGGGCAGAGACCCAGTACTTC
TRBJ2-7	once	TRBD2	TRBV4-1	CASSRGTSGDYEQYF	TGCGCCAGCAGCCGGGGGACTAGCGGGGACTACGAGCAGTACTTC
TRBJ1-2	-	-	TRBV5-1	CASSLVGGVLDGYTF	TGCGCCAGCAGCTTGGTTGGAGGGGTTCTTGATGGCTACACCTTC
TRBJ2-7	-	TRBD2	TRBV10-3	CAIMGLAGAGYEQYF	TGTGCCATCATGGGACTAGCGGGAGCAGGCTACGAGCAGTACTTC
TRBJ1-1	once	TRBD1	TRBV18	CASSRDRKNTEAFF	TGTGCCAGCTCACGGGACAGGAAGAACACTGAAGCTTTCTTT
TRBJ1-3	-	-	TRBV5-4	CASSLGSVIGSGKGNTIYF	TGTGCCAGCAGCTTGGGAAGTGTCATCGGTAGCGGGAAGGGAAACACCATATATTTT
TRBJ2-5	few	-	TRBV21-1	CASSKALSGRAQETQYF	TGTGCCAGCAGCAAAGCGTTGAGCGGGAGGGCCCAGGAGACCCAGTACTTC
TRBJ2-6	-	-	TRBV7-2	CASSFRSPGANVLTF	TGTGCCAGCAGCTTCAGGTCCCCTGGGGCCAACGTCCTGACTTTC
TRBJ1-4	-	TRBD1	TRBV11-3	CASSSPGQQSEEYEKLFF	TGTGCCAGCAGCTCTCCGGGACAGCAGTCGGAAGAGTATGAAAAACTGTTTTTT
TRBJ2-1	-	-	TRBV11-2	CASSFGFYNEQFF	TGTGCCAGCAGCTTCGGGTTCTACAATGAGCAGTTCTTC
TRBJ2-7	-	-	TRBV15	CATSTSLAETTYEQYF	TGTGCCACCAGCACCTCCCTCGCGGAAACCACCTACGAGCAGTACTTC
TRBJ2-5	-	-	TRBV6-5	CASSQGETQYF	TGTGCCAGCAGTCAGGGGGAGACCCAGTACTTC
TRBJ2-5	-	-	TRBV29-1	CSAQGQTDYETQYF	TGCAGCGCCCAGGGTCAGACCGATTACGAGACCCAGTACTTC
TRBJ1-2	-	TRBD1	TRBV5-1	CASSMTGQGDGYTF	TGCGCCAGCAGCATGACAGGGCAGGGCGATGGCTACACCTTC
TRBJ2-2	-	-	TRBV5-6	CASSFSRGYTGELFF	TGTGCCAGCAGCTTTTCGCGCGGGTACACCGGGGAGCTGTTTTTT
TRBJ2-7	-	TRBD1	TRBV19	CASSIDTTGLEQYF	TGTGCCAGTAGTATAGACACGACAGGGCTCGAGCAGTACTTC
TRBJ2-7	few	-	TRBV4-1	CASSHCEYEQYF	TGCGCCAGCAGCCACTGCGAGTACGAGCAGTACTTC
TRBJ1-1	-	-	TRBV5-1	CASRPQGNTEAFF	TGCGCCAGCAGACCCCAGGGGAACACTGAAGCTTTCTTT
TRBJ2-2	-	TRBD1	TRBV27	CASSLLTGPNTGELFF	TGTGCCAGCAGCCTTCTGACAGGGCCGAACACCGGGGAGCTGTTTTTT
TRBJ2-2	-	TRBD2	TRBV29-1	CSVVGLADNTGELFF	TGCAGCGTTGTGGGACTAGCGGATAACACCGGGGAGCTGTTTTTT
TRBJ1-1	-	-	TRBV6-4	CASSRTVNTEAFF	TGTGCCAGCAGTCGAACAGTGAACACTGAAGCTTTCTTT
TRBJ2-1	-	-	TRBV28	CASSEAGSSSYNEQFF	TGTGCCAGCAGTGAGGCGGGCTCTAGCTCCTACAATGAGCAGTTCTTC
TRBJ1-1	few	-	TRBV29-1	CSVRSSNTEAFF	TGCAGCGTTCGGAGTTCGAACACTGAAGCTTTCTTT
TRBJ2-1	-	-	TRBV5-6	CASSPIRGDISYNEQFF	TGTGCCAGCAGCCCGATCCGGGGGGACATCTCCTACAATGAGCAGTTCTTC
TRBJ2-2	-	TRBD2	TRBV27	CASSLLPSGNTGELFF	TGTGCCAGCAGTTTACTTCCTAGCGGGAACACCGGGGAGCTGTTTTTT
TRBJ1-2	-	TRBD1	TRBV2	CAGRGQANYGYTF	TGTGCCGGGCGGGGACAGGCAAACTATGGCTACACCTTC
TRBJ2-1	-	-	TRBV18	CASSPPSGLNEQFF	TGTGCCAGCTCACCACCTTCCGGGTTAAATGAGCAGTTCTTC
TRBJ1-3	once	-	TRBV25-1	CASSEGHSGNTIYF	TGTGCCAGCAGTGAGGGCCATTCTGGAAACACCATATATTTT
TRBJ1-3	-	TRBD1	TRBV10-1	CASSRTGNGNTIYF	TGCGCCAGCAGCCGGACAGGGAACGGAAACACCATATATTTT
TRBJ1-5	-	TRBD1	TRBV30	CAWTGTGGQPQHF	TGTGCCTGGACCGGGACAGGGGGTCAGCCCCAGCATTTT
TRBJ1-2	-	-	TRBV25-1	CASSEDGPGNYGYTF	TGTGCCAGCAGTGAAGATGGTCCGGGGAACTATGGCTACACCTTC
TRBJ2-7	-	-	TRBV29-1	CSVETYYEQYF	TGCAGCGTTGAAACTTATTACGAGCAGTACTTC
TRBJ1-6	few	-	TRBV5-1	CASSAGGPGNSPLHF	TGCGCCAGCAGCGCCGGGGGTCCGGGTAATTCACCCCTCCACTTT
TRBJ2-7	-	TRBD2	TRBV6-5	CASTSSGAPYEQYF	TGTGCCAGCACATCTAGCGGGGCTCCCTACGAGCAGTACTTC
TRBJ2-1	-	-	TRBV11-3	CASSHRRDSSYNEQFF	TGTGCCAGCAGCCACCGCCGGGACTCCTCCTACAATGAGCAGTTCTTC
TRBJ1-1	-	TRBD1	TRBV9	CASSVGQSNTEAFF	TGTGCCAGCAGCGTGGGACAGTCGAACACTGAAGCTTTCTTT
TRBJ1-1	few	-	TRBV7-9	CASTEKNQRAFF	TGTGCCAGCACCGAAAAAAATCAGCGGGCTTTCTTT
TRBJ1-4	-	TRBD1	TRBV5-1	CASSLPGTGVNEKLFF	TGCGCCAGCAGCTTGCCCGGGACAGGGGTTAATGAAAAACTGTTTTTT
TRBJ1-5	-	-	TRBV29-1	CSVAGTGTGQPQHF	TGCAGCGTCGCAGGAACAGGGACGGGTCAGCCCCAGCATTTT
TRBJ1-3	-	-	TRBV27	CASSLRGGFSGNTIYF	TGTGCCAGCAGTTTAAGGGGGGGCTTCTCTGGAAACACCATATATTTT
TRBJ2-2	-	TRBD1	TRBV18	CASSPLTGQGVTGELFF	TGTGCCAGCTCACCCCTGACTGGACAGGGTGTAACCGGGGAGCTGTTTTTT
TRBJ1-2	-	-	TRBV6-5	CASSRGQTNYGYTF	TGTGCCAGCAGTAGAGGACAGACGAACTATGGCTACACCTTC
TRBJ2-3	-	TRBD2	TRBV19	CASSRGTSGSSLVTDTQYF	TGTGCCAGTAGTAGAGGGACTAGCGGGAGTTCGCTTGTCACAGATACGCAGTATTTT
TRBJ2-4	-	-	TRBV1	CTSTAEGGDIQYF	TGCACCAGCACCGCAGAGGGAGGTGACATTCAGTACTTC
TRBJ2-7	-	TRBD1	TRBV7-2	CASSSGIGGQGREQYF	TGTGCCAGCAGCAGCGGTATAGGGGGACAGGGCCGCGAGCAGTACTTC
TRBJ2-2	-	TRBD1	TRBV6-5	CASRVGQINTGELFF	TGTGCCAGCAGGGTGGGACAGATTAACACCGGGGAGCTGTTTTTT
TRBJ1-1	-	-	TRBV6-5	CASNNLGGNTEAFF	TGTGCCAGCAATAACTTAGGGGGGAACACTGAAGCTTTCTTT
TRBJ1-2	-	-	TRBV29-1	CSVEAKPGGYTF	TGCAGCGTTGAAGCCAAACCAGGGGGCTACACCTTC